The clone carrying this TCR beta chain was counted at least ten times. Its antigen is not known. TCRdb analysed the 5' RACE reads with MiXCR anew, one entry per CDR3 protein. In the table there are about 240,000 distinct CDR3 sequences, approximately 7.6% of which are singletons. This sample was taken from a study of CD8 T cells in ankylosing spondylitis. Findings and limits, study-wide: Certain motif variants had earlier appeared in reactive arthritis synovial fluid and blood. Disease-associated clonotypes exhibited CD8+ identity and were relatively infrequent in peripheral blood.

Germline loops: CDR1 SGHNT, CDR2 YYREEE (reference sequence). Losses at the gene ends were 4 bases for V and 5 bases for J; bases not matched to a gene: 14. The CDR3 is 16 amino acids. Material: blood, either unsorted or a sorted T cell fraction (not recorded which). The rearrangement uses TRBV5-4 and TRBJ2-5; 7 bases map to TRBD2. This clonotype was sampled from a female donor with ankylosing spondylitis or in good health (not recorded which). Here the CDR3 reads CASSLEFRGGKETQYF. CDR3 bases: TGTGCCAGCAGCCTGGAGTTTAGGGGAGGGAAGGAGACCCAGTACTTC. The entire variable domain, with the rest obtained from reference TRBV5-4 and TRBJ2-5, is as follows: ETGVTQSPTHLIKTRGQQVTLRCSSQSGHNTVSWYQQALGQGPQFIFQYYREEENGRGNFPPRFSGLQFPNYSSELNVNALELDDSALYLCASSLEFRGGKETQYFGPGTRLLVL.